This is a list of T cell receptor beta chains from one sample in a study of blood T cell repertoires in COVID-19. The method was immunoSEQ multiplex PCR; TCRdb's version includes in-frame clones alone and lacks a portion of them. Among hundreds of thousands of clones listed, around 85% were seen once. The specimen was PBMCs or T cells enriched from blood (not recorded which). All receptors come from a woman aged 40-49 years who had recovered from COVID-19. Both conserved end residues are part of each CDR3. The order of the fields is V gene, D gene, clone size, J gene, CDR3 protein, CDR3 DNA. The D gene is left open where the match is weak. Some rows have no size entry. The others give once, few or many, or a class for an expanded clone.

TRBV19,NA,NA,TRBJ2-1,CASSISNPLGRNEQFF,TGTGCCAGTAGTATCTCAAACCCGTTGGGGCGGAATGAGCAGTTCTTC
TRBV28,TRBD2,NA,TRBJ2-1,CASSTHLAGSYNEQFF,TGTGCCAGCAGTACTCACCTAGCGGGGTCCTACAATGAGCAGTTCTTC
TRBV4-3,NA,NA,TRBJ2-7,CASSQVGSYEQYF,TGCGCCAGCAGCCAAGTTGGCAGCTACGAGCAGTACTTC
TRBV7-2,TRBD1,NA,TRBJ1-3,CASSLQRGQGGNTIYF,TGTGCCAGCAGCTTGCAGAGGGGACAGGGTGGAAACACCATATATTTT
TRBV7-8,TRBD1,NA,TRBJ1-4,CASSSNADRDKLFF,TGTGCCAGCAGCTCCAACGCAGACAGGGACAAACTGTTTTTT
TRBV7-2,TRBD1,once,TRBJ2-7,CASSLTAGTVNEQYF,TGTGCCAGCAGCCTGACCGCCGGGACAGTTAACGAGCAGTACTTC
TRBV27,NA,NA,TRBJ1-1,CASSRGQRNTEAFF,TGTGCCAGCAGTCGTGGACAGAGGAACACTGAAGCTTTCTTT
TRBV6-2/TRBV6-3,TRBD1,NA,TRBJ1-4,CASSSPRTGGEKLFF,TGTGCCAGCAGTTCCCCCAGGACAGGGGGTGAAAAACTGTTTTTT
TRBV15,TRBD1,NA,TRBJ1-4,CATSRDRGREKLFF,TGTGCCACCAGCCGGGACAGGGGGCGTGAAAAACTGTTTTTT
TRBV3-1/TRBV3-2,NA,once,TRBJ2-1,CASSPGGIQGNEQFF,TGTGCCAGCAGCCCTGGGGGGATCCAAGGCAATGAGCAGTTCTTC
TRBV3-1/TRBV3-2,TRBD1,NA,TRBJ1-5,CARGFKEGQALRTQHF,TGTGCCAGAGGATTTAAGGAGGGACAGGCCTTGAGGACCCAGCATTTT
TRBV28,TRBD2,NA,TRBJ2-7,CASSKREGRNEQYF,TGTGCCAGCTCTAAGCGGGAGGGCCGTAACGAGCAGTACTTC
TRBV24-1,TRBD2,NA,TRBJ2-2,CATSDGTEPGGRGGELFF,TGTGCCACCAGTGACGGAACCGAGCCGGGAGGGCGCGGCGGGGAGCTGTTTTTT
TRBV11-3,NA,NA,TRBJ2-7,CASSLDGLALQSSYEQYF,TGTGCCAGCAGCTTAGATGGGCTAGCGTTACAAAGCTCCTACGAGCAGTACTTC
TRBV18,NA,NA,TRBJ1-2,CASSRSNDGSGYYGYTF,TGTGCCAGCTCACGATCCAACGACGGATCAGGTTACTATGGCTACACCTTC
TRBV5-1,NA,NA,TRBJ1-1,CASSHEGGEAFF,TGCGCCAGCAGCCATGAGGGTGGCGAAGCTTTCTTT
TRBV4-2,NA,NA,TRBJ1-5,CASSQDPPGGNGQPQHF,TGTGCCAGCAGCCAAGATCCCCCGGGGGGCAACGGTCAGCCCCAGCATTTT
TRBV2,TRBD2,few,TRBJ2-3,CASSEGGLAGGIDTQYF,TGTGCCAGCAGTGAAGGGGGGTTAGCGGGAGGAATAGATACGCAGTATTTT
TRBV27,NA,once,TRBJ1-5,CASSLRSNQPQHF,TGTGCCAGCAGTCTCCGTAGCAATCAGCCCCAGCATTTT
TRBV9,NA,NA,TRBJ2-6,CASSQRYGTPGANVLTF,TGTGCCAGCAGCCAAAGGTACGGGACACCTGGGGCCAACGTCCTGACTTTC
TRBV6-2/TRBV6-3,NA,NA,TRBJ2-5,CASSYVAEGGETQYF,TGTGCCAGCAGTTACGTAGCGGAGGGTGGAGAGACCCAGTACTTC
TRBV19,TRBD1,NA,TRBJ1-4,CASSILPGQGAFNEKLFF,TGTGCCAGTAGTATACTCCCGGGACAGGGGGCCTTCAATGAAAAACTGTTTTTT
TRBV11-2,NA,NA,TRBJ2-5,CASSLAGVETQYF,TGTGCCAGCAGCTTAGCGGGAGTAGAGACCCAGTACTTC
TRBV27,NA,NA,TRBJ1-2,CASSLSRLYYGYTF,TGTGCCAGCAGTTTATCCCGACTGTACTATGGCTACACCTTC
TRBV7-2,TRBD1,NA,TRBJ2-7,CASSSTGTGEYEQYF,TGTGCCAGCAGCTCTACCGGGACAGGGGAGTACGAGCAGTACTTC
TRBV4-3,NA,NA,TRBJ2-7,CASSQRLGIDEQYF,TGCGCCAGCAGCCAAAGGCTAGGAATCGACGAGCAGTACTTC
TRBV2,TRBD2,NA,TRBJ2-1,CASSTLAGDEQFF,TGTGCCAGCAGCACACTAGCGGGAGATGAGCAGTTCTTC
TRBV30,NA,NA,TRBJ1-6,CAWSLKGGGFNSPLHF,TGTGCCTGGAGCTTAAAAGGTGGCGGATTTAATTCACCCCTCCACTTT
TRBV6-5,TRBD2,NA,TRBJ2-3,CASSSTSGRGTQYF,TGTGCCAGCAGTTCGACTAGCGGGAGGGGCACGCAGTATTTT
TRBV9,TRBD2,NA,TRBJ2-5,CASSAQGLAGVETQYF,TGTGCCAGCAGCGCGCAGGGACTAGCGGGAGTAGAGACCCAGTACTTC
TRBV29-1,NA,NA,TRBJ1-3,CSVEAPGGISGNTIYF,TGCAGCGTTGAGGCTCCGGGGGGAATCTCTGGAAACACCATATATTTT
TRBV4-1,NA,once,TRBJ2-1,CASSPGTPLYNEQFF,TGCGCCAGCAGCCCGGGGACTCCCCTCTACAATGAGCAGTTCTTC
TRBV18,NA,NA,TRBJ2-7,CASSGLRSYEQYF,TGTGCCAGCTCAGGGCTACGGTCCTACGAGCAGTACTTC
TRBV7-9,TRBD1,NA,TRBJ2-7,CASTVSGQGAHEQYF,TGTGCCAGCACTGTGTCGGGACAGGGGGCCCACGAGCAGTACTTC
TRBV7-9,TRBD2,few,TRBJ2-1,CASSSPRTSGRALRFF,TGTGCCAGCAGCTCACCGCGGACTAGCGGGAGGGCTCTCAGGTTCTTC
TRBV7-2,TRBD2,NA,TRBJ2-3,CASREGLAANTDTQYF,TGTGCCAGCAGAGAAGGACTAGCGGCGAACACAGATACGCAGTATTTT
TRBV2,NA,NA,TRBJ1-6,CASTTKEYSPLHF,TGTGCCAGCACTACCAAGGAGTATTCACCCCTCCACTTT
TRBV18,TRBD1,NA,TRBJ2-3,CASSPPRFGTDQDTQYF,TGTGCCAGCTCACCACCGAGGTTTGGGACAGATCAGGATACGCAGTATTTT
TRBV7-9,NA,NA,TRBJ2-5,CASSQKLSLATQYF,TGTGCCAGCAGTCAAAAACTGTCCCTTGCGACCCAGTACTTC
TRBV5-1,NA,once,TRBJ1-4,CASSLVGVNEKLFF,TGCGCCAGCAGCTTGGTAGGGGTTAATGAAAAACTGTTTTTT
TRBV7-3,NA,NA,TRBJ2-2,CASSLISGELFF,TGTGCCAGCAGCTTAATCTCCGGGGAGCTGTTTTTT
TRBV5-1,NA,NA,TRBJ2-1,CASSFRLAENNEQFF,TGCGCCAGCAGCTTCAGGTTAGCGGAAAACAATGAGCAGTTCTTC
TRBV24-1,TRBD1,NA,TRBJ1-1,CATSDLFTGGVF,TGTGCCACCAGTGATTTGTTTACAGGGGGCGTCTTT
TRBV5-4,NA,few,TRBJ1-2,CASSTNQAGAYGYTF,TGTGCCAGCAGCACTAATCAAGCGGGGGCTTATGGCTACACCTTC
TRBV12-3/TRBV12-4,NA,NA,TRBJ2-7,CASSLTGRLQQYF,TGTGCCAGCAGCTTAACTGGTAGACTACAGCAGTACTTC
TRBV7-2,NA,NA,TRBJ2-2,CASTLSRYGGELFF,TGTGCCAGCACCCTTAGTCGTTACGGCGGGGAGCTGTTTTTT